The 18 T cell receptor beta chains presented below share a single source sample, sequenced in a study of CXCR3-negative and CXCR3-positive naive CD8 T cells. cDNA libraries for TRB were generated by 5' RACE incorporating UMI labels. TCRdb reprocessed the 5' RACE reads and stores each CDR3 protein as one record, lacking DNA. The table lists 150,000 or so distinct CDR3 sequences. Study results and caveats: Greater hydrophobicity was found in TRB CDR3s of CXCR3-positive naive cells than of CXCR3-negative naive cells.

Antigens of these TCRs are unknown. The sample consisted of naive CXCR3+ CD8+ T cells from blood. As to subset: CD45RO-CCR7+CD27+CD95- naive CD8+ T cells expressing CXCR3 (TNR3+). The receptors here all came from a human donor in good health. Some clones in this sample may be carry-over from other donors' samples.

The chain joins TRBV15 to TRBJ2-5; TCRdb designates TRBD1, a call that cannot be tested without DNA. The CDR3 covers 14 residues. Germline V lookup: CDR1 LNHNV, CDR2 YYDKDF (reference sequence). CDR3 protein: CATSRDGSWGDQYF.

The chain employs TRBV11-3 and TRBJ2-1; checking the TCRdb D call of TRBD2 is not possible without DNA. This CDR3 region has 16 residues. CDR1 and CDR2 (germline): SGHNT, YENEEA. The CDR3 spells CASSPLTGGFNDEQFF.

This rearrangement joins TRBV12-3 or TRBV12-4 to TRBJ2-7; with no DNA, the TCRdb D assignment of TRBD2 cannot be verified. This CDR3 spans 14 amino acids. CDR3 sequence: CASSFMRDSLEQYF.

The rearrangement links TRBV29-1 to TRBJ2-7; TCRdb reports TRBD1, a call that lacks DNA to check it against. Per the germline V gene, CDR1 is SQVTM and CDR2 is ANQGSEA. CDR3 length equals 12 residues. CDR3 protein: CSVGGQGWEQYF.

The chain recombines TRBV15 with TRBJ2-7; the D gene TCRdb calls, TRBD2, cannot be checked with no DNA. The length of the CDR3 is 14 residues. The germline CDR1 and CDR2 sequences are LNHNV and YYDKDF (reference sequence). The CDR3 sequence: CATSVEPRQDEQYF. Filled out from reference TRBV15 and TRBJ2-7, the complete variable domain reads DAMVIQNPRYQVTQFGKPVTLSCSQTLNHNVMYWYQQKSSQAPKLLFHYYDKDFNNEADTPDNFQSRRPNTSFCFLDIRSPGLGDTAMYLCATSVEPRQDEQYFGPGTRLTVT.

The V call is TRBV29-1, the J call TRBJ2-1. Germline CDR1 and CDR2: SQVTM and ANQGSEA. The CDR3 covers 13 residues. CDR3 sequence reads: CSVEGLVNDEQFF.

CDR3 region: CASSVDPAGNEQFF. This chain uses TRBV9 with TRBJ2-1. This CDR3 comprises 14 residues. The germline gives CDR1 SGDLS, CDR2 YYNGEE.

The chain combines TRBV4-1 with TRBJ2-5; TCRdb indicates TRBD1, and absent DNA this call remains unverified. Germline lookup yields CDR1 MGHRA and CDR2 YSYEKL. This CDR3 contains 15 residues. CDR3: CASSPMTEFQETQYF.

V gene TRBV7-9 combines with J gene TRBJ2-1; there is no DNA to check the TCRdb D call of TRBD1. Germline assignment: CDR1 SEHNR and CDR2 FQNEAQ (reference sequence). The CDR3 length is 14 residues. The CDR3 protein is CASRTGTMGNEQFF.

The genes are TRBV9 and TRBJ2-1; the D call of TRBD1 rests on TCRdb alone, since no DNA is present to check it. The CDR3 extends over 13 amino acids. CDR1 SGDLS and CDR2 YYNGEE come from the germline V gene. The CDR3: CASTPGPELEQFF.

The chain combines TRBV7-6 with TRBJ1-2; TCRdb proposes TRBD1, but this gene call is untestable without DNA. Germline CDR1 SGHVS, CDR2 FNYEAQ. The CDR3 length is 15 residues. CDR3 amino acids: CASSSSRGSGYGYTF.

This rearrangement joins TRBV27 to TRBJ1-1; absent DNA, TCRdb's TRBD1 call cannot be checked. CDR3 length: 15 amino acids. Germline V CDR1 and CDR2: MNHEY, SMNVEV (reference sequence). Here the CDR3 reads CASSGGQGMNTEAFF.

The V and J genes are TRBV7-7 and TRBJ2-2; as DNA is missing, the TRBD2 call by TCRdb cannot be tested. The CDR3 length is 16 residues. Germline V gene data show CDR1 as SSHAT and CDR2 as FNYEAQ (reference sequence). The CDR3 is CASSPAEGLGSGELFF.

The chain joins TRBV20-1 to TRBJ2-7; TCRdb lists TRBD1, though no DNA is available to test this call. The CDR3 has 15 residues. The germline gives CDR1 DFQATT, CDR2 SNEGSKA (reference sequence). CDR3 in amino acids: CSASEPTGVRYEQYF.

The gene calls are TRBV11-3 and TRBJ2-7; lacking DNA, the TRBD1 call made by TCRdb goes unchecked. Germline loops: CDR1 SGHNT, CDR2 YENEEA. The CDR3 sequence is 14 residues long. The CDR3: CASSPPSGTYEQYF.

The chain links TRBV15 to TRBJ2-7. The CDR3 runs 13 residues. Germline V lookup: CDR1 LNHNV, CDR2 YYDKDF (reference sequence). The CDR3 region is CATSRDPSYEQYF. Complete variable domain (other parts from reference TRBV15 and TRBJ2-7): DAMVIQNPRYQVTQFGKPVTLSCSQTLNHNVMYWYQQKSSQAPKLLFHYYDKDFNNEADTPDNFQSRRPNTSFCFLDIRSPGLGDTAMYLCATSRDPSYEQYFGPGTRLTVT.

CDR3 loop: CASSDTGKGETQYF. The chain recombines TRBV12-3 or TRBV12-4 with TRBJ2-5; absent DNA, TCRdb's TRBD1 call cannot be checked. The CDR3 has 14 amino acids.

The gene calls are TRBV20-1 and TRBJ2-7; TCRdb's D call, TRBD1, is unchecked because there is no DNA. The germline CDR1 and CDR2 sequences are DFQATT and SNEGSKA (reference sequence). The CDR3 is made up of 14 amino acids. This CDR3 is CSARGDRGPYEQYF.